This entry lists 26 T cell receptor beta chains sequenced from one sample in a study of CD8 T cells in ankylosing spondylitis. Overall study findings and caveats: Ankylosing spondylitis blood appeared to be characterized by a TCR beta motif of 7 to 9 highly homologous variants.

No antigen has been identified for these receptors. From the 5' RACE reads, TCRdb called clonotypes with MiXCR, one entry per CDR3 protein. The sample has around 770,000 distinct CDR3 sequences, around 19% seen once. The sample consisted of blood, either unsorted or a sorted T cell fraction (not recorded which). Receptor source: a male donor with ankylosing spondylitis.

This chain connects TRBV5-1 to TRBJ2-2; weak D call: TRBD2 (5 bases). This CDR3 spans 17 amino acids. V lost 3 bases, J lost 0 bases, and 15 bases lay in between. The germline gives CDR1 SGHRS, CDR2 YFSETQ. The chain's CDR3 is CASSSDLVEANTGELFF. The CDR3 DNA reads TGCGCCAGCAGCTCGGACTTGGTGGAAGCGAACACCGGGGAGCTGTTTTTT. Supplemented by reference TRBV5-1 and TRBJ2-2, the full variable domain reads KAGVTQTPRYLIKTRGQQVTLSCSPISGHRSVSWYQQTPGQGLQFLFEYFSETQRNKGNFPGRFSGRQFSNSRSEMNVSTLELGDSALYLCASSSDLVEANTGELFFGEGSRLTVL.

V gene TRBV4-1 combines with J gene TRBJ2-1; possible D gene TRBD2, 5 bases. Germline V gives CDR1 MGHRA, CDR2 YSYEKL. The CDR3 extends over 15 amino acids. V was cut by 3 bases and J by 6 bases, with 15 bases left in between. The CDR3 sequence: CASSHQLRGVNEQFF. DNA for the CDR3: TGCGCCAGCAGCCACCAGCTCCGGGGAGTCAATGAGCAGTTCTTC.

The genes are TRBV6-1 and TRBJ2-3, with 10 positions matching TRBD2. The CDR3 sequence is 15 residues long. Germline V gene sequence: CDR1 MNHNS, CDR2 SASEGT. The V and J ends lost 6 bases and 5 bases, in that order; junction bases with no gene match: 8. CDR3: CASSQLAGNRDTQYF. In DNA, the CDR3 is TGTGCCAGCAGCCAACTAGCGGGGAATAGAGATACGCAGTATTTT.

This clonotype was detected once. This chain links TRBV7-8 with TRBJ2-7, with a weak D call TRBD1 (6 bases). Trimming removed 5 bases at V and 0 bases at J, with 14 bases between. This CDR3 spans 15 amino acids. From germline, CDR1 is SGHVS and CDR2 FQNEAQ. The CDR3 nucleotides read TGTGCCAGCAGCCTGGGGGCAACGAGCTCCTACGAGCAGTACTTC. The encoded protein is CASSLGATSSYEQYF.

This clonotype was detected only a few times. The gene calls are TRBV20-1 and TRBJ2-3; tentative D call: TRBD2 (5 bases). Trimming cost V 0 bases and J 4 bases, with 11 bases left between them. Germline CDR1 DFQATT, CDR2 SNEGSKA (reference sequence). The CDR3 runs 14 residues. The CDR3 region has the DNA TGCAGTGCTAGAGATCCGGCACTAGCAGATACGCAGTATTTT. Its translation: CSARDPALADTQYF.

This clonotype turned up a few times. V usage is TRBV5-1 and J usage is TRBJ2-7; 7 bases agree with TRBD1. The CDR3 covers 14 residues. The trim removed 4 bases at V and 1 base at J, leaving 5 bases unmatched. CDR1 and CDR2 from the germline V gene are SGHRS and YFSETQ. CDR3 in DNA: TGCGCCAGCAGCAATAGACAGGGATCCTACGAGCAGTACTTC. This translates into CASSNRQGSYEQYF.

The rearrangement uses TRBV4-1 and TRBJ2-2; the D gene is possibly TRBD1 (7 bases). The CDR3 covers 17 residues. V was cut by 0 bases and J by 6 bases, with 17 bases left in between. In germline, CDR1 is MGHRA, CDR2 YSYEKL. DNA for the CDR3: TGCGCCAGCAGCCAAGACCAGGGGGGAGCTGGGGCCGGGGAGCTGTTTTTT. Residues: CASSQDQGGAGAGELFF.

This clonotype was detected only a few times. The CDR3 here is CASTFTGAEQYF. CDR3 nucleotide sequence: TGTGCCAGCACCTTCACAGGGGCTGAGCAGTACTTC. This sequence joins TRBV12-3 or TRBV12-4 and TRBJ2-7; 7 bases map to TRBD1. This CDR3 spans 12 amino acids. Unmatched junction bases numbered 7, after V lost 7 bases and J lost 7 bases.

The J gene is TRBJ2-7, the V gene TRBV10-3; 10 positions match TRBD1. V gave up 4 bases and J gave up 3 bases; unmatched junction bases: 6. Germline V gene data show CDR1 as ENHRY and CDR2 as SYGVKD. This CDR3 has 15 amino acids. The CDR3 DNA reads TGTGCCATCAGTGGACAGGGGGCGCGGGGCTACGAGCAGTACTTC. Translated: CAISGQGARGYEQYF.

The CDR3 here is CASSPGQGHTDTQYF. In nucleotides, the CDR3 is TGTGCCAGCAGTCCAGGACAGGGACACACAGATACGCAGTATTTT. The chain carries TRBV6-1 and TRBJ2-3, with TRBD1 matching over 8 bases. This CDR3 region has 15 residues. From germline, CDR1 is MNHNS and CDR2 SASEGT. With 5 bases clipped from V and 2 bases from J, the junction kept 6 bases outside the gene matches.

This clonotype was counted a few times. This sequence joins TRBV6-1 and TRBJ2-1; D ambiguous. This CDR3 is built from 14 residues. In germline, CDR1 is MNHNS, CDR2 SASEGT. Trimming removed 1 base from V and 8 bases from J, with 12 bases in between. The CDR3, as DNA: TGTGCCAGCAGTGAAGGAAAGGGAAGGGATGAGCAGTTCTTC. It codes for CASSEGKGRDEQFF.

This clonotype was seen only a few times. This chain joins TRBV12-3 or TRBV12-4 and TRBJ2-2; the match to TRBD2 covers 10 bases. J lost 5 bases, V lost 3 bases, and 6 bases had no gene match. The CDR3 has 16 residues. The DNA for the CDR3 is TGTGCCAGCAGTTTGGAGCGGGGGGGCCAGACCGGGGAGCTGTTTTTT. Its translation is CASSLERGGQTGELFF.

The genes are TRBV29-1 and TRBJ1-5, with 9 bases aligning to TRBD1. CDR1 is SQVTM, CDR2 ANQGSEA, per germline. The V gene end was trimmed by 6 bases and the J gene end by 5 bases; junction bases not matched to a gene: 5. This CDR3 is built from 13 residues. For the CDR3, the DNA is TGCAGCGTACAGGGGGCAAAGGATCAGCCCCAGCATTTT. It encodes CSVQGAKDQPQHF.

Here the CDR3 reads CASSVSGDYEQYF. CDR3 coding DNA: TGTGCCAGCAGTGTTTCAGGGGACTACGAGCAGTACTTC. The rearrangement uses TRBV2 and TRBJ2-7, with D possibly being TRBD1 (6 bases). This CDR3 is built from 13 residues. Germline values: CDR1 SNHLY, CDR2 FYNNEI. V lost 4 bases, J lost 3 bases, and 10 bases lay in between.

V is TRBV6-5 and J is TRBJ1-1, with 9 bases aligning to TRBD1. The V and J ends lost 8 bases and 6 bases, in that order; junction bases with no gene match: 16. Germline V lookup: CDR1 MNHEY, CDR2 SVGAGI. The CDR3 consists of 16 residues. Here the CDR3 DNA reads TGTGCCAGCGTTTATTGGACAGGGGTTTTAGATGCTGAAGCTTTCTTT. It encodes CASVYWTGVLDAEAFF.

The chain carries TRBV20-1 and TRBJ1-1, with D tentatively TRBD1 (5 bases). The germline V and J ends were trimmed by 2 bases and 3 bases, with 13 bases remaining between them. This CDR3 comprises 14 residues. Germline CDR1 reads DFQATT; CDR2 reads SNEGSKA (reference sequence). The CDR3 nucleotides are TGCAGTGCTAGACCACAGACGGGGCACACTGAAGCTTTCTTT. This sequence encodes CSARPQTGHTEAFF.

The chain employs TRBV7-6 and TRBJ2-1; D is unresolved. The CDR3 has 15 amino acids. The V gene's germline CDR1 is SGHVS and CDR2 FNYEAQ. Trimming stripped 6 bases from V and 5 bases from J, with 17 bases between. DNA of the CDR3: TGTGCCAGCAGTTACAGCCCCAACATAAACAATGAGCAGTTCTTC. Translating it yields CASSYSPNINNEQFF.

The CDR3 nucleotides are TGTGCCAGCACGTACTTTGGGCTTTACGAGCAGTACTTC. It codes for CASTYFGLYEQYF. The V and J genes are TRBV2 and TRBJ2-7; D gene uncertain. The ends were cut back, 7 bases at V and 4 bases at J, with 14 bases in the middle. Germline V gives CDR1 SNHLY, CDR2 FYNNEI. The CDR3 spans 13 residues.

In this sample, this clonotype turned up a few times. This chain links TRBV11-1 with TRBJ1-1, with D perhaps matching TRBD1 (5 bases). V was shortened by 5 bases and J by 10 bases, with 17 bases between the two germline ends. This CDR3 spans 13 amino acids. Germline lookup yields CDR1 SGHAT and CDR2 FQDESV (reference sequence). CDR3 sequence: CASSPGQGRGAFF. CDR3 nucleotides: TGTGCCAGCAGCCCCGGGCAGGGCCGGGGAGCTTTCTTT.

This clonotype was seen more than once but under ten times. The genes are TRBV13 and TRBJ2-5; 10 bases map to TRBD2. The CDR3 has 16 amino acids. Unmatched junction bases numbered 5, after V lost 2 bases and J lost 2 bases. CDR1 is PRHDT and CDR2 is FYEKMQ in the germline V gene (reference sequence). CDR3 nucleotide sequence: TGTGCCAGCAGCTTATGGTCTAGCGGGAGACAAGAGACCCAGTACTTC. It yields the protein CASSLWSSGRQETQYF.

In regard to this clonotype: A junction boundary mismatches the germline segment, possibly from a read error. V and J are TRBV2 and TRBJ2-3; D is possibly TRBD1 or TRBD2 (5 bases each). CDR3 size: 11 residues. Germline V CDR1 and CDR2: SNHLY, FYNNEI. CDR3 region: CGGGNTDTQYF. CDR3 nucleotides: TGCGGTGGGGGAAACACAGATACGCAGTATTTT.

The table lists this clonotype with a few counts. This chain links TRBV18 with TRBJ2-1; 9 positions match TRBD1. The CDR3 totals 15 residues. V trimming: 4 bases; J trimming: 8 bases; junction bases outside the gene matches: 9. Germline-derived CDR1 and CDR2 are KGHSH and LQKENI. In nucleotides, the CDR3 is TGTGCCAGCTCACTGACAGGGACAGGGATTTATGAGCAGTTCTTC. Translating gives CASSLTGTGIYEQFF.

The chain has TRBV5-1 and TRBJ2-2, with 8 bases fitting TRBD2. Germline values: CDR1 SGHRS, CDR2 YFSETQ. This CDR3 region has 15 residues. V lost 4 bases to trimming and J lost 7 bases; unmatched junction nucleotides: 9. In nucleotides, the CDR3 is TGCGCCAGCAGCACCGGGACTAGTTTAGGCGGGGAGCTGTTTTTT. It specifies CASSTGTSLGGELFF.

This clonotype was counted only a few times. In nucleotides, the CDR3 is TGCGCCAGCAGCTTGGCCCCACGGCCAGGGGAGGGGCAGTTCTTC. It codes for CASSLAPRPGEGQFF. V and J are TRBV5-1 and TRBJ2-1; the D gene is possibly TRBD2 (7 bases). The CDR3 runs 15 residues. Trimming took 0 bases from V and 12 from J, leaving 19 bases between them. The germline gives CDR1 SGHRS, CDR2 YFSETQ.

This clonotype was seen a few times. CDR3 nucleotide sequence: TGTGCCAGCAGCCCCCAGGGGTGGGATCAGCCCCAGCATTTT. It is translated as CASSPQGWDQPQHF. The chain is built from TRBV4-2 and TRBJ1-5; tentatively, D is TRBD1 (6 bases). This CDR3 is 14 amino acids long. Trimming removed 4 bases at V and 5 bases at J, with 12 bases between. Per germline, CDR1 LGHNA and CDR2 YNFKEQ.

V gene TRBV10-2 combines with J gene TRBJ2-7, with D maybe TRBD1 (5 bases). From germline, CDR1 is WSHSY and CDR2 SAAADI. This CDR3 is built from 14 residues. V lost 0 bases and J lost 4, with 10 bases in between. The CDR3 DNA sequence: TGCGCCAGCAGTGAGTCTCCAGGGCTTTACGAGCAGTACTTC. Amino acid sequence: CASSESPGLYEQYF.